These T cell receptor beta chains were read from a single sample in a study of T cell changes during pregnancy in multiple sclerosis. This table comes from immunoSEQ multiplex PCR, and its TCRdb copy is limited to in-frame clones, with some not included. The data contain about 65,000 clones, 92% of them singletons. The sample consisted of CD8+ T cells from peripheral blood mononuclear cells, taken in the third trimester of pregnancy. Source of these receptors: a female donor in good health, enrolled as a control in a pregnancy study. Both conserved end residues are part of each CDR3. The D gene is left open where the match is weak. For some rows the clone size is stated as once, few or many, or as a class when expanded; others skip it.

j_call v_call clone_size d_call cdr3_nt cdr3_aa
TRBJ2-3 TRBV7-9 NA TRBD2 TGTGCCAGCAGCCCCACCAGCGGGGCCGACGCAGATACGCAGTATTTT CASSPTSGADADTQYF
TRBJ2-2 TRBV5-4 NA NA TGTGCCAGCACCGATGGGACATTCGCGAACACCGGGGAGCTGTTTTTT CASTDGTFANTGELFF
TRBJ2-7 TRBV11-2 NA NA TGTGCCAGCAGCTCATCGGGCGAGCAGTACTTC CASSSSGEQYF
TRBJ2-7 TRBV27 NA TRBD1 TGTGCCAGCAGTTCAGGGGGTGGCAACGAGCAGTACTTC CASSSGGGNEQYF
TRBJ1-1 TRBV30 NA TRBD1 TGTGCCTGGAGTTCCCCTGACAGGGGGCAACCTCGGGGTACTGAAGCTTTCTTT CAWSSPDRGQPRGTEAFF
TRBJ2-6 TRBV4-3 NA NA TGCGCCAGCAGCCAAGATGGTACGGGGACTGGGGCCAACGTCCTGACTTTC CASSQDGTGTGANVLTF
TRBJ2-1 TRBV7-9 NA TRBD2 TGTGCCAGCAGCCCAACCAGCGGGGGGGCCAATGAGCAGTTCTTC CASSPTSGGANEQFF
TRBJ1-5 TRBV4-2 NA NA TGTGCCAGCAGCCAAGAGACGGGAAATCAGCCCCAGCATTTT CASSQETGNQPQHF
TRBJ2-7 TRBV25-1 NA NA TGTGCCAGCAGTGAAGGCAGGGGAATATCCTACGAGCAGTACTTC CASSEGRGISYEQYF
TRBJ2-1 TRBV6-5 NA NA TGTGCCAGCAGTTACTCGACAGTACCTGTTTATGAGCAGTTCTTC CASSYSTVPVYEQFF
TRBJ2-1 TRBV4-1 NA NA TGCGCCAGCAGCCAAGGAGGAACCTACAATGAGCAGTTCTTC CASSQGGTYNEQFF
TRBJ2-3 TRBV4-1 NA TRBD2 TGCGCCAGCAGCCAATGGCTAGCGGGGGATGTGGATACGCAGTATTTT CASSQWLAGDVDTQYF
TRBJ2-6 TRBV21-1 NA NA TGTGCCAGCAGCGCCTACAGGGGAAGTTTTTCTGGGGCCAACGTCCTGACTTTC CASSAYRGSFSGANVLTF
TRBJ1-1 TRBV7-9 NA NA TGTGCCAGCAGCTTCGCAGGGATTATGAACACTGAAGCTTTCTTT CASSFAGIMNTEAFF
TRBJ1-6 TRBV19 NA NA TGTGCCAGTAGTATAGATCTCGAGGGCTCTGGGAATTCACCCCTCCACTTT CASSIDLEGSGNSPLHF
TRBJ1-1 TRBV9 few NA TGTGCCAGCAGCCAGAGCGGGGGGCGAACTGAAGCTTTCTTT CASSQSGGRTEAFF